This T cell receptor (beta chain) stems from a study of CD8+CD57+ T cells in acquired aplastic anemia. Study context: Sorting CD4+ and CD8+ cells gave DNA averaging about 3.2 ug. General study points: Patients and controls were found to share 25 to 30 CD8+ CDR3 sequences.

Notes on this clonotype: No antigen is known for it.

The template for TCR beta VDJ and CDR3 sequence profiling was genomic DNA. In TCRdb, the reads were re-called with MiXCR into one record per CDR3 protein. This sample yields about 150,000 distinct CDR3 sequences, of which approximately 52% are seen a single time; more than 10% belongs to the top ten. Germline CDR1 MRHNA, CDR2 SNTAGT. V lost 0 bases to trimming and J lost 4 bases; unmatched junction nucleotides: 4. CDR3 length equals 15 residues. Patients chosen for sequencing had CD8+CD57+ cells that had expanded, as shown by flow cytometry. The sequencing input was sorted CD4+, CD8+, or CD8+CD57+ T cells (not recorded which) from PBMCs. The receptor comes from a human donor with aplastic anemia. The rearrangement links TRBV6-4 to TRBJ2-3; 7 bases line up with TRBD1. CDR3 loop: CASSDSTGRSDTQYF. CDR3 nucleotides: TGTGCCAGCAGTGACTCGACAGGGAGATCAGATACGCAGTATTTT.